The 26 T cell receptor beta chains given below trace back to one sample, sequenced in a study of metastatic and nonmetastatic thyroid tumors. MiXCR re-clonotyped the PCR reads for TCRdb. Counted here are over 10,000 clones, 20% to 25% occurring once; the ten biggest clones make up 3.6%. Prior to thyroid surgery, none of the patients had received any treatment. Sequenced material: blood. These receptors originate from a female donor with papillary thyroid cancer or a benign thyroid nodule (not recorded which). Some clones in this sample may be carry-over from other donors' samples.

V gene TRBV6-5 combines with J gene TRBJ1-5, with D unresolved. Per germline, CDR1 MNHEY and CDR2 SVGAGI. The V end was cut by 4 bases, the J end by 7 bases, with 11 bases between. The CDR3 sequence is 13 residues long. The CDR3 DNA is TGTGCCAGCAGTTTAATGGTGGGACAGCCCCAGCATTTT. The encoded protein is CASSLMVGQPQHF.

The gene calls are TRBV15 and TRBJ2-7; TRBD2 matches at 7 bases. CDR3 length equals 15 residues. J gave up 1 base and V 4 bases, and 7 bases lay outside the gene matches. Germline lookup yields CDR1 LNHNV and CDR2 YYDKDF (reference sequence). The CDR3, as DNA: TGTGCCACCAGCAATACGGGAGGCGGTTCCTACGAGCAGTACTTC. As protein: CATSNTGGGSYEQYF. Variable domain in full (rest from reference TRBV15 and TRBJ2-7): DAMVIQNPRYQVTQFGKPVTLSCSQTLNHNVMYWYQQKSSQAPKLLFHYYDKDFNNEADTPDNFQSRRPNTSFCFLDIRSPGLGDTAMYLCATSNTGGGSYEQYFGPGTRLTVT.

This clone was recorded at least ten times. The CDR3 nucleotides are TGCAGCGTTGGGACAGGGACCTACGAGCAGTACTTC. It translates to CSVGTGTYEQYF. The J gene is TRBJ2-7, the V gene TRBV29-1, with 8 bases lining up with TRBD1. Germline V CDR1 and CDR2: SQVTM, ANQGSEA. The CDR3 loop spans 12 amino acids. V shed 4 bases and J 2 bases; nucleotides not matched to a gene: 1.

Points on this clone: At one end, the junction sequence differs from germline, possibly due to a read error. The chain has TRBV20-1 and TRBJ1-2; D call uncertain. There are 13 residues in the CDR3. In germline, CDR1 is DFQATT, CDR2 SNEGSKA (reference sequence). CDR3 DNA sequence: TGCGGTGCTAGAGCCATAGAAGTTGCTGGCTACACCTTC. It is translated as CGARAIEVAGYTF.

The table lists this clone with many counts. The rearrangement joins TRBV20-1 to TRBJ2-1, with 7 bases matching TRBD1. J lost 6 bases, V lost 2 bases, and 10 bases had no gene match. Germline V gene sequence: CDR1 DFQATT, CDR2 SNEGSKA (reference sequence). The CDR3 runs 15 residues. The CDR3 DNA reads as TGCAGTGCTAGAATTCAGGGGGTGCTCGCCAATGAGCAGTTCTTC. It specifies CSARIQGVLANEQFF.

This clone is termed medium-sized. The J gene is TRBJ1-5, the V gene TRBV15; TRBD1 might be the D (6 bases). The germline V gene encodes CDR1 LNHNV and CDR2 YYDKDF (reference sequence). CDR3 length equals 15 residues. The V gene lost 2 bases and the J gene lost 0 bases, with 8 bases spanning the gap. CDR3 region: CATSRQGYSNQPQHF. The CDR3 region has the DNA TGTGCCACCAGCAGACAGGGGTATAGCAATCAGCCCCAGCATTTT. Complete variable domain (other parts from reference TRBV15 and TRBJ1-5): DAMVIQNPRYQVTQFGKPVTLSCSQTLNHNVMYWYQQKSSQAPKLLFHYYDKDFNNEADTPDNFQSRRPNTSFCFLDIRSPGLGDTAMYLCATSRQGYSNQPQHFGDGTRLSIL.

This clone was observed at least ten times. CDR3 in DNA: TGTGCCATCAGTGAGACCTGGCAGGCTCGAGACAATGAGCAGTTCTTC. Protein sequence: CAISETWQARDNEQFF. The J gene is TRBJ2-1, the V gene TRBV10-3; no reliable D call. Trimming removed 2 bases at V and 5 bases at J, with 16 bases between. The CDR3 sequence is 16 residues long. CDR1 ENHRY and CDR2 SYGVKD come from the germline V gene.

Regarding this clone: Mismatch with germline at one junction end may stem from a read error. The chain links TRBV20-1 to TRBJ1-5; perhaps TRBD1 as D (6 bases). CDR3 length equals 15 residues. CDR1 DFQATT and CDR2 SNEGSKA come from the germline V gene (reference sequence). The CDR3 DNA follows: TGCAGTGCTAGGACAGGCCAATACAGCAATCGGCCCCAGCATTTT. This gives the protein CSARTGQYSNRPQHF.

This clone counts as medium-sized. This chain connects TRBV20-1 to TRBJ1-5, with D possibly matching TRBD1 (6 bases). From germline, CDR1 is DFQATT and CDR2 SNEGSKA (reference sequence). Trimming left V 6 bases short and J 6 bases short, with 15 bases between. The CDR3 totals 13 residues. The CDR3: CSAEKQGGQPQHF. CDR3 coding DNA: TGCAGTGCCGAAAAACAGGGCGGTCAGCCCCAGCATTTT.

There are many counts of this clone. V gene TRBV3-1 combines with J gene TRBJ2-1; 9 bases line up with TRBD2. With V trimmed by 2 bases and J by 8 bases, 10 bases remained unmatched. Germline V gene sequence: CDR1 LGHDT, CDR2 YNNKEL (reference sequence). CDR3 length: 16 residues. This chain's CDR3 is CASSQLNSGGWDEQFF. CDR3 coding DNA: TGTGCCAGCAGCCAATTGAATAGCGGGGGTTGGGATGAGCAGTTCTTC.

The CDR3 nucleotides are TGTGCCAGCAGCTTATTACTAGCGGGAACATCGATCACAGATACGCAGTATTTT. Its protein product is CASSLLLAGTSITDTQYF. This chain joins TRBV11-2 and TRBJ2-3; 10 bases fit TRBD2. Looked up from germline, CDR1 is SGHAT and CDR2 is FQNNGV. The CDR3 has 18 residues. V was pared by 2 bases and J by 2 bases, with 10 bases of the junction left unmatched.

This clone was counted ten times or more. The genes are TRBV18 and TRBJ1-2; no definite D call. Germline V gives CDR1 KGHSH, CDR2 LQKENI. This CDR3 is built from 14 residues. The V and J ends lost 3 bases and 4 bases respectively, with 12 bases between them. CDR3 sequence: CASSPNEDSYGYTF. The CDR3 nucleotides read TGTGCCAGCTCACCCAACGAAGATTCCTATGGCTACACCTTC.

This clone was observed a few times. This sequence joins TRBV6-1 and TRBJ2-2, with D perhaps TRBD2 (5 bases). V dropped 3 bases and J dropped 1 base, with 18 bases sitting between them. CDR1 is MNHNS and CDR2 is SASEGT in the germline V gene. The CDR3 runs 18 residues. CDR3 DNA sequence: TGTGCCAGCAGTGATCTCCCCCAGGTCGCGGGGAACACCGGGGAGCTGTTTTTT. It codes for CASSDLPQVAGNTGELFF.

This clone is medium-sized in the sample. J is TRBJ1-3 and V is TRBV19, with D perhaps TRBD1 (6 bases). The length of the CDR3 is 15 residues. With 7 bases removed from V and 4 bases from J, the gap between germline ends came to 17 bases. CDR1 LNHDA and CDR2 SQIVND come from the germline V gene (reference sequence). CDR3 nucleotides: TGTGCCAGTACCAATCGGGGGGCCATCGGAAACACCATATATTTT. It encodes CASTNRGAIGNTIYF.

In its sample, this clone was seen many times. The CDR3 here is CASSPKENRGNNEQFF. Written as DNA, the CDR3 is TGTGCCAGCTCACCAAAGGAGAACAGGGGGAACAATGAGCAGTTCTTC. The rearrangement joins TRBV18 to TRBJ2-1; 8 bases line up with TRBD1. The V segment lost 2 bases and the J segment 5 bases; nucleotides outside the gene matches: 8. Germline V gene sequence: CDR1 KGHSH, CDR2 LQKENI. The CDR3 spans 16 residues.

This clone has ten or more counts. This chain links TRBV5-1 with TRBJ2-3, with 10 nucleotides matching TRBD1. Trimming at V came to 0 bases and at J to 4 bases, leaving 5 bases not matched to a gene. CDR1 SGHRS and CDR2 YFSETQ come from the germline V gene. The CDR3 runs 16 residues. CDR3 nucleotide sequence: TGCGCCAGCAGCTTGGGTCGGACAGGGGGTTCAGATACGCAGTATTTT. Translated: CASSLGRTGGSDTQYF.

This clone has at least ten counts. The V call is TRBV5-8, the J call TRBJ1-6; D remains unclear. Germline V gene lookup returns CDR1 SGHTS and CDR2 YDEGEE. V lost 0 bases, J lost 2 bases, and 15 bases lay in between. This CDR3 has 18 residues. This CDR3 reads CASSLATPETAYNSPLHF. Here the CDR3 DNA reads TGTGCCAGCAGCTTGGCTACTCCTGAAACGGCCTATAATTCACCCCTCCACTTT.

This clone has a count of ten or more. V and J are TRBV30 and TRBJ1-5, with D unclear. Deletions cut 0 bases from V and 7 bases from J, with 10 bases between. The germline gives CDR1 GTSNPN, CDR2 SVGIG (reference sequence). The CDR3 loop spans 13 amino acids. The CDR3 DNA is TGTGCCTGGAGTGTTTTAGGGCGCCAGCCCCAGCATTTT. Amino acid sequence: CAWSVLGRQPQHF.

This clone is labeled as medium-sized (0.01 to 0.1%). This CDR3 is CATSAEGVNEQYF. The CDR3 DNA is TGTGCCACCAGTGCGGAGGGGGTTAATGAGCAGTACTTC. The chain employs TRBV24-1 and TRBJ2-7; D is possibly TRBD1 or TRBD2 (6 bases each). V was trimmed by 5 bases and J by 7 bases, leaving 14 bases between them. The CDR3 has 13 amino acids. Germline values: CDR1 KGHDR, CDR2 SFDVKD.

The rearrangement links TRBV30 to TRBJ2-1, with 14 positions matching TRBD2. The CDR3 has 15 residues. From germline, CDR1 is GTSNPN and CDR2 SVGIG (reference sequence). Germline trimming cut 4 bases from V and 15 bases from J; bases unmatched to any gene: 14. This chain's CDR3 is CAWNPTGTSGGPWFF. The CDR3 bases are TGTGCCTGGAACCCTACCGGGACTAGCGGGGGTCCTTGGTTCTTC.

The rearrangement uses TRBV18 and TRBJ2-7; TRBD1 aligns across 10 bases. Trimming removed 3 bases from V and 3 bases from J; junction bases left unmatched: 8. This CDR3 comprises 16 residues. The germline CDR1 and CDR2 sequences are KGHSH and LQKENI. The CDR3 DNA reads TGTGCCAGCTCACCCCCCGGGACAGGGGTCCTCTACGAGCAGTACTTC. This encodes CASSPPGTGVLYEQYF.

This clone was picked up many times. This rearrangement joins TRBV20-1 to TRBJ1-5, with TRBD1 as a possible D gene (5 bases). V was pared by 5 bases and J by 0 bases, with 8 bases between. The CDR3 is 13 residues long. Germline CDR1 DFQATT, CDR2 SNEGSKA (reference sequence). The CDR3 coding sequence is TGCAGTGCTGCACAGGATAGCAATCAGCCCCAGCATTTT. Translated, it gives CSAAQDSNQPQHF.

This clone has at least ten counts. The rearrangement links TRBV18 to TRBJ2-2, with D uncertain. V lost 2 bases, J lost 1 base, and 5 bases lay in between. From germline, CDR1 is KGHSH and CDR2 LQKENI. CDR3 length: 14 residues. The CDR3 DNA sequence: TGTGCCAGCTCACCAGACGGGAACACCGGGGAGCTGTTTTTT. It encodes CASSPDGNTGELFF.

This clone was seen repeatedly, ten times or more. The chain recombines TRBV5-6 with TRBJ1-4, with TRBD1 matching over 7 bases. CDR3 length: 14 amino acids. The germline V gene has CDR1 SGHDT and CDR2 YYEEEE. Trimming cost V 4 bases and J 11 bases; bases outside gene matches: 11. Here the CDR3 reads CASSDRQGRGKLFF. CDR3 in DNA: TGTGCCAGCAGCGATCGACAGGGTCGGGGGAAACTGTTTTTT.

This clone was counted many times. The J gene is TRBJ2-2, the V gene TRBV3-1; D unresolved. Germline-derived CDR1 and CDR2 are LGHDT and YNNKEL (reference sequence). Trimming took off 1 base at V and 6 bases at J, with 9 bases between the two ends. This CDR3 contains 14 residues. The CDR3 coding sequence is TGTGCCAGCAGCCAAGTTTCCCCGGCCGGGGAGCTGTTTTTT. This codes for CASSQVSPAGELFF.

The rearrangement joins TRBV4-1 to TRBJ1-2; tentative D call: TRBD1 (6 bases). Per the germline V gene, CDR1 is MGHRA and CDR2 is YSYEKL. V was clipped by 2 bases and J by 8 bases, with 18 bases between them. The CDR3 has 15 amino acids. The CDR3 spells CASSQKDRTSSGYTF. The CDR3 DNA reads TGCGCCAGCAGCCAAAAAGACAGGACCTCCAGCGGCTACACCTTC.